The rows below give T cell receptor beta chains drawn from one sample of a study of shared T cell receptors in the human thymus. Sequenced by immunoSEQ multiplex PCR; TCRdb stores in-frame clones only, minus some. Of 500,000 to 850,000 clones listed, over 75% are singletons. These data also formed part of another study, on human thymus T cells.

The sequenced sample was thymocytes. These receptors were obtained from a boy under two years old with a congenital heart defect. Both conserved end residues are part of each CDR3. The D gene is left open where the match is weak. Clone size is stated in some rows and not others, as once, few, many or a class when expanded.

cdr3_nt cdr3_aa clone_size d_call j_call v_call
TGTGCCAGCTCACCGAGGGGACTCTCCTACGAGCAGTACTTC CASSPRGLSYEQYF NA NA TRBJ2-7 TRBV18
TGTGCCAGCTCAAACTCCCCGGGAGGTGGCTACACCTTC CASSNSPGGGYTF NA NA TRBJ1-2 TRBV18
TGTGCCAGCAAGGGGGCACTAGCCAAAAACATTCAGTACTTC CASKGALAKNIQYF NA TRBD1 TRBJ2-4 TRBV6-1
TGTGCTAGTGGTTTGGTACTTAATTCTGAGGGCGGGTCCTACAATGAGCAGTTCTTC CASGLVLNSEGGSYNEQFF NA NA TRBJ2-1 TRBV12-5
TGTGCCAGCAGCTGGGACAGGGGTGACACAGATACGCAGTATTTT CASSWDRGDTDTQYF NA TRBD1 TRBJ2-3 TRBV7-9
TGCGCCAGCAGCTTGCCTAGCGGGGGGGCCCACACCGGGGAGCTGTTTTTT CASSLPSGGAHTGELFF once TRBD2 TRBJ2-2 TRBV5-1
TGTGCCAGCAGATCGGACAGGGCGTCGGAAAATCAGCCCCAGCATTTT CASRSDRASENQPQHF NA TRBD1 TRBJ1-5 TRBV13
TGCGCCAGCAGCTTGGCCGGGACAAAAGGAGATGGCTACACCTTC CASSLAGTKGDGYTF NA NA TRBJ1-2 TRBV5-1
TGTGCCAGCAGCTTTAGTTTAGGACAGGGGGCGGACACCGGGGAGCTGTTTTTT CASSFSLGQGADTGELFF NA TRBD1 TRBJ2-2 TRBV7-8
TGTGCCAGCACCCTGAAGGCAGGGAATGTGGGGGCCTATGGCTACACCTTC CASTLKAGNVGAYGYTF NA NA TRBJ1-2 TRBV27
TGTGCCAGCAGCTCCCAGTCCGGCGGAACTAGCACAGATACGCAGTATTTT CASSSQSGGTSTDTQYF NA NA TRBJ2-3 TRBV7-2
TGCGCCAGCAGCCAAGATCCGGCAGGGCCTCGGACTAACTATGGCTACACCTTC CASSQDPAGPRTNYGYTF NA NA TRBJ1-2 TRBV4-3
TGTGCCTGGAGTGTAGTAAGATCGGCGAGGGAACCCTACGAGCAGTACTTC CAWSVVRSAREPYEQYF NA NA TRBJ2-7 TRBV30
TGTGCCAGCAGGCGCCCGGGACTAGAAAACATTCAGTACTTC CASRRPGLENIQYF once TRBD2 TRBJ2-4 TRBV6-5
TGTGCCACCAGCAGAGATCACGGGGGAGTCGAAAACACCATATATTTT CATSRDHGGVENTIYF NA NA TRBJ1-3 TRBV15
TGCGCCAGCAGCCAAGTCAGGGGACGCACAGATACGCAGTATTTT CASSQVRGRTDTQYF NA NA TRBJ2-3 TRBV4-3
TGTGCCAGCAGCTTAAAAGCTAGCACAGATACGCAGTATTTT CASSLKASTDTQYF NA NA TRBJ2-3 TRBV7-2
TGTGCCAGCAGCTTAGGGCTAGCGGGAGGTAAGGGGCTCCCCAATGAGCAGTTCTTC CASSLGLAGGKGLPNEQFF NA TRBD2 TRBJ2-1 TRBV7-9
TGTGCCAGCAGTGAAAAGGGTAGCGGTGGCTACACCTTC CASSEKGSGGYTF NA NA TRBJ1-2 TRBV6-1
TGCGCCAGCAGCCAAGGTGCCTTACGGGAAAATACCTACAATGAGCAGTTCTTC CASSQGALRENTYNEQFF NA NA TRBJ2-1 TRBV4-3
TGTGCCAGTAGTATACGACCCCCCGGGACAGGGATATACGAGCAGTACTTC CASSIRPPGTGIYEQYF NA TRBD1 TRBJ2-7 TRBV19
TGCAGCGTTGACCGGGAGAACGAGCAGTACTTC CSVDRENEQYF NA NA TRBJ2-7 TRBV29-1
TGTGCCAGCTCATTTGAGGGTCAGCCCCAGCATTTT CASSFEGQPQHF once NA TRBJ1-5 TRBV18